These 27 T cell receptor beta chains share one sample of origin, sequenced in a study of blood T cell repertoires in COVID-19. Clones were sequenced by immunoSEQ multiplex PCR, and TCRdb holds only the in-frame ones, with some missing. This table holds hundreds of thousands of clones, around 90% found once. Specimen: peripheral blood. The source of these receptors is a human donor in a cohort sampled during active COVID-19.

This chain uses TRBV5-1 with TRBJ2-1; no clear D gene. Germline CDR1 reads SGHRS; CDR2 reads YFSETQ. With 2 bases removed from V and 3 bases from J, the gap between germline ends came to 9 bases. CDR3 length: 14 residues. CDR3 protein: CASSLDSDYNEQFF. The DNA of the CDR3 is TGCGCCAGCAGCTTAGACTCGGACTACAATGAGCAGTTCTTC.

The chain has TRBV5-1 and TRBJ2-3; 11 nucleotides align to TRBD2. Germline V gives CDR1 SGHRS, CDR2 YFSETQ. This CDR3 has 15 amino acids. V dropped 4 bases and J dropped 4; count of bases not matched to a gene: 5. CDR3 nucleotides: TGCGCCAGCAGCGATAGCGGGGGGGCTGCAGATACGCAGTATTTT. This encodes CASSDSGGAADTQYF.

V and J are TRBV7-9 and TRBJ1-1; 7 positions agree with TRBD1. CDR1 is SEHNR and CDR2 is FQNEAQ in the germline V gene (reference sequence). Trimming took 5 bases from V and 7 from J; bases not matched to a gene: 10. The CDR3 is 14 residues long. The CDR3 protein is CASSGLTGTGEAFF. The CDR3 nucleotides read TGTGCCAGCAGCGGACTGACAGGGACTGGTGAAGCTTTCTTT.

The chain links TRBV18 to TRBJ1-4; 7 bases map to TRBD1. This CDR3 is 14 amino acids long. The trim removed 4 bases at V and 3 bases at J, leaving 2 bases unmatched. The V gene's germline CDR1 is KGHSH and CDR2 LQKENI. For the CDR3, the DNA is TGTGCCAGCTCACAGGACAGGTCTAATGAAAAACTGTTTTTT. It specifies CASSQDRSNEKLFF.

The chain recombines TRBV7-2 with TRBJ1-1, with unresolved D. CDR1 and CDR2 (germline): SGHTA, FQGNSA. The CDR3 runs 11 residues. V gave up 3 bases and J gave up 6 bases, with 5 bases separating them. The CDR3 reads CASSFESEAFF. The CDR3 nucleotides read TGTGCCAGCAGCTTCGAGTCTGAAGCTTTCTTT. Full variable domain (missing parts from reference TRBV7-2 and TRBJ1-1): GAGVSQSPSNKVTEKGKDVELRCDPISGHTALYWYRQSLGQGLEFLIYFQGNSAPDKSGLPSDRFSAERTGGSVSTLTIQRTQQEDSAVYLCASSFESEAFFGQGTRLTVV.

This clone was seen more than once but under ten times. This chain joins TRBV5-4 and TRBJ2-7; 11 bases are shared with TRBD2. This CDR3 contains 15 residues. Germline V lookup: CDR1 SGHNT, CDR2 YYREEE (reference sequence). Trimming removed 4 bases from V and 1 base from J; junction bases left unmatched: 4. The CDR3 sequence is CASSRGTSGSYEQYF. CDR3 sequence (DNA): TGTGCCAGCAGCAGAGGGACTAGCGGATCCTACGAGCAGTACTTC.

This clone was found once. The gene calls are TRBV5-8 and TRBJ2-1; 7 nucleotides align to TRBD2. The CDR3 length is 14 residues. Germline-derived CDR1 and CDR2 are SGHTS and YDEGEE. Trimming took 4 bases from V and 5 from J; bases not matched to a gene: 6. The CDR3 region has the DNA TGTGCCAGCAGCGGCGGGGGACTTCACAATGAGCAGTTCTTC. Its translation is CASSGGGLHNEQFF.

The chain employs TRBV9 and TRBJ1-2; D is possibly TRBD1 (6 bases). Germline assignment: CDR1 SGDLS and CDR2 YYNGEE. Deletions cut 2 bases from V and 6 bases from J, with 11 bases between. The CDR3 runs to 13 residues. This CDR3 is CASSVERQDGYTF. In nucleotides, the CDR3 is TGTGCCAGCAGCGTCGAAAGACAGGATGGCTACACCTTC.

The rearrangement uses TRBV4-1 and TRBJ1-4; possibly TRBD1 for D (5 bases). Germline loops: CDR1 MGHRA, CDR2 YSYEKL. This CDR3 comprises 16 residues. V was pared by 8 bases and J by 2 bases, with 18 bases between. CDR3 nucleotides: TGCGCCAGCTCGGCCGAGTGGGGCCCCACTAATGAAAAACTGTTTTTT. Protein sequence: CASSAEWGPTNEKLFF.

The gene calls are TRBV10-3 and TRBJ1-3; 10 bases align to TRBD1. Per germline, CDR1 ENHRY and CDR2 SYGVKD. This CDR3 has 15 amino acids. Germline trimming cut 4 bases from V and 11 bases from J; bases unmatched to any gene: 11. CDR3 sequence (DNA): TGTGCCATCAGTGGCACGGCCGCGGACAGGGGGGCCATATATTTT. Amino acid sequence: CAISGTAADRGAIYF.

The CDR3 region is CAILDSYEQYF. The CDR3 nucleotides read TGTGCCATCCTGGACAGCTACGAGCAGTACTTC. The V call is TRBV6-5, the J call TRBJ2-7, with D perhaps TRBD1 (6 bases). Trimming shortened V by 10 bases and J by 3 bases, and 10 bases separated the two germline ends. Germline V CDR1 and CDR2: MNHEY, SVGAGI. CDR3 length: 11 amino acids.

The chain is built from TRBV29-1 and TRBJ1-2, with 8 positions matching TRBD1. Germline V gene data show CDR1 as SQVTM and CDR2 as ANQGSEA. The CDR3 has 11 amino acids. CDR3 in DNA: TGCACGACAGGGGCGTCAGATGGCTACACCTTC. Its protein product is CTTGASDGYTF.

The chain links TRBV5-5 to TRBJ2-1; 8 bases line up with TRBD2. The CDR3 has 15 amino acids. Germline values: CDR1 SGHKS, CDR2 YYEKEE (reference sequence). Losses at the gene ends were 1 base for V and 3 bases for J; bases not matched to a gene: 3. CDR3 loop: CASSLCSGIYNEQFF. CDR3 in DNA: TGTGCCAGCAGCTTGTGTAGCGGGATCTACAATGAGCAGTTCTTC.

V usage is TRBV11-2 and J usage is TRBJ1-1; no definite D call. The CDR3 runs to 15 residues. The V gene's germline CDR1 is SGHAT and CDR2 FQNNGV. V lost 6 bases and J 4 bases, leaving 18 bases between the germline ends. The CDR3 coding sequence is TGTGCCAGCAGTAAAGGGAGTCTCGGCGGCACTGAAGCTTTCTTT. Translated, it gives CASSKGSLGGTEAFF.

This chain joins TRBV19 and TRBJ2-4; TRBD2 might be the D (7 bases). Trimming stripped 4 bases from V and 0 bases from J, with 13 bases between. There are 16 residues in the CDR3. In germline, CDR1 is LNHDA, CDR2 SQIVND (reference sequence). CDR3 bases: TGTGCCAGTAGTAAGGGGGGGGGCAAAGCCAAAAACATTCAGTACTTC. As protein: CASSKGGGKAKNIQYF. Variable domain in full (rest from reference TRBV19 and TRBJ2-4): DGGITQSPKYLFRKEGQNVTLSCEQNLNHDAMYWYRQDPGQGLRLIYYSQIVNDFQKGDIAEGYSVSREKKESFPLTVTSAQKNPTAFYLCASSKGGGKAKNIQYFGAGTRLSVL.

This rearrangement joins TRBV6-2 or TRBV6-3 to TRBJ1-1; D is uncertain. Germline V gene sequence: CDR1 MNHEY, CDR2 SVGEGT. The CDR3 consists of 16 residues. V lost 1 base and J lost 1, with 13 bases in between. CDR3 region: CASSYYGFLRNTEAFF. CDR3 nucleotides: TGTGCCAGCAGTTACTACGGTTTTTTGAGGAACACTGAAGCTTTCTTT.

V gene TRBV7-9 combines with J gene TRBJ1-2; no reliable D call. Trimming stripped 2 bases from V and 7 bases from J, with 14 bases between. Germline V gives CDR1 SEHNR, CDR2 FQNEAQ (reference sequence). The CDR3 loop spans 14 amino acids. CDR3: CASSLRDPRRGYTF. Written as DNA, the CDR3 is TGTGCCAGCAGCTTACGCGACCCCAGGCGTGGCTACACCTTC.

V and J are TRBV24-1 and TRBJ2-5, with TRBD1 matching 7 bases. This CDR3 spans 20 amino acids. Unmatched junction bases numbered 20, after V lost 0 bases and J lost 5 bases. Germline CDR1 is KGHDR and CDR2 is SFDVKD. This CDR3 reads CATSDLIRGQPGQPPETQYF. CDR3 nucleotides: TGTGCCACCAGTGATTTGATTCGTGGACAACCGGGACAGCCACCGGAGACCCAGTACTTC.

The V and J genes are TRBV28 and TRBJ2-7, with TRBD1 matching over 7 bases. The CDR3 length is 14 residues. The trim removed 5 bases at V and 2 bases at J, leaving 6 bases unmatched. The germline CDR1 and CDR2 sequences are MDHEN and SYDVKM. The CDR3 region is CASSIRTGTYEQYF. For the CDR3, the DNA is TGTGCCAGCAGTATCCGGACAGGCACCTACGAGCAGTACTTC.

The chain's CDR3 is CASSFRGNQPQHF. DNA for the CDR3: TGTGCCAGCAGTTTCAGGGGGAATCAGCCCCAGCATTTT. The chain uses TRBV6-5 and TRBJ1-5; 7 positions agree with TRBD1. The CDR3 length is 13 residues. CDR1 MNHEY and CDR2 SVGAGI come from the germline V gene. Trimming at V came to 4 bases and at J to 4 bases, leaving 1 base not matched to a gene.

The rearrangement uses TRBV30 and TRBJ2-7, with D possibly TRBD1 on 6 matching bases. CDR1 and CDR2 from the germline V gene are GTSNPN and SVGIG (reference sequence). This CDR3 region has 14 residues. V lost 6 bases, J lost 6 bases, and 21 bases lay in between. CDR3 region: CACDLTGTLGEQYF. Written as DNA, the CDR3 is TGTGCCTGCGACCTGACAGGTACCTTAGGCGAGCAGTACTTC. The whole variable domain, filled in from reference TRBV30 and TRBJ2-7, reads SQTIHQWPATLVQPVGSPLSLECTVEGTSNPNLYWYRQAAGRGLQLLFYSVGIGQISSEVPQNLSASRPQDRQFILSSKKLLLSDSGFYLCACDLTGTLGEQYFGPGTRLTVT.

This chain links TRBV28 with TRBJ2-7; 7 bases align to TRBD1. Germline V gene data show CDR1 as MDHEN and CDR2 as SYDVKM. V lost 5 bases to trimming and J lost 1 base; unmatched junction nucleotides: 8. CDR3 size: 15 residues. CDR3 amino acids: CASSPGTVPSYEQYF. The CDR3 DNA is TGTGCCAGCAGTCCAGGGACAGTTCCTTCCTACGAGCAGTACTTC.

The J gene is TRBJ2-7, the V gene TRBV6-5; tentatively, D is TRBD2 (5 bases). Between the trimmed V and J ends, which lost 7 bases and 6 bases, there was a span of 13 bases. Germline lookup yields CDR1 MNHEY and CDR2 SVGAGI. The CDR3 has 12 residues. This chain's CDR3 is CASTPVAGEQYF. The CDR3 coding sequence is TGTGCCAGCACCCCTGTTGCGGGCGAGCAGTACTTC.

V is TRBV6-5 and J is TRBJ1-1; perhaps TRBD1 as D (5 bases). This CDR3 region has 13 residues. V was shortened by 9 bases and J by 2 bases, with 13 bases between the two germline ends. In germline, CDR1 is MNHEY, CDR2 SVGAGI. CDR3 loop: CASQSGTNTEAFF. The CDR3 DNA reads as TGTGCCAGTCAGTCGGGGACTAACACTGAAGCTTTCTTT.

This clone was counted once. The chain employs TRBV5-1 and TRBJ2-7; tentatively, D is TRBD2 (6 bases). Trimming shortened V by 4 bases and J by 5 bases, and 22 bases separated the two germline ends. Per germline, CDR1 SGHRS and CDR2 YFSETQ. The CDR3 runs 16 residues. The CDR3 here is CASSGKEGAFPDEQYF. The DNA for the CDR3 is TGCGCCAGCAGCGGTAAGGAGGGTGCATTCCCTGACGAGCAGTACTTC.

The chain uses TRBV3-1 (or the pseudogene TRBV3-2) and TRBJ2-7, with 7 bases aligning to TRBD1. V shed 4 bases, J shed 2 bases, and the junction held 8 bases outside the gene matches. This CDR3 has 15 residues. The V gene's germline CDR1 is LGHDT and CDR2 YNNKEL (reference sequence). The CDR3 loop reads CASSRFGQVTYEQYF. The CDR3 region has the DNA TGTGCCAGCAGCCGTTTTGGACAGGTAACCTACGAGCAGTACTTC.

V usage is TRBV3-1 (or the pseudogene TRBV3-2) and J usage is TRBJ1-2; D is possibly TRBD1 (5 bases). The V and J ends lost 4 bases and 4 bases respectively, with 13 bases between them. The length of the CDR3 is 14 residues. In germline, CDR1 is LGHDT, CDR2 YNNKEL (reference sequence). The CDR3, as DNA: TGTGCCAGCAGCCGGATACAGGATTCCTATGGCTACACCTTC. It specifies CASSRIQDSYGYTF.